This is a list of T cell receptor beta chains from one sample in a study of shared clonotypes between healthy human individuals. Libraries were prepared by immunoSEQ multiplex PCR; TCRdb keeps only in-frame clonotypes and omits some of them. This sample has around 2,000,000 clones, with approximately 94% found just once. Material for sequencing was naive CD8+ T cells sorted from blood. The source of these receptors is a man aged 18 to 30 in good health. Each CDR3 is given without its conserved first and last residue. Fields, in order: clone size, J gene, V gene, D gene, CDR3 protein. A D gene is named only where the DNA matches it firmly. Expanded clones get a size class; other rows say once, few or many, or leave the size out.

size: NA; J: TRBJ2-3; V: TRBV5-4; D: TRBD2; CDR3: ASSLVREASTDTQY
size: NA; J: TRBJ1-1; V: TRBV5-1; D: TRBD1; CDR3: ASSPRQGGTEAF
size: NA; J: TRBJ2-5; V: TRBV4-1; D: NA; CDR3: ASSQGQGIVETQY
size: NA; J: TRBJ2-7; V: TRBV6-5; D: NA; CDR3: ASSYSGESYEQY
size: NA; J: TRBJ2-1; V: TRBV2; D: TRBD2; CDR3: ASRETSGGNNEQF
size: NA; J: TRBJ2-5; V: TRBV27; D: NA; CDR3: ASSFVSGQETQY
size: NA; J: TRBJ1-2; V: TRBV4-3; D: NA; CDR3: ASSQRQRLNEYGYT
size: NA; J: TRBJ1-4; V: TRBV6-1; D: NA; CDR3: ASSDRFLSEEKLF
size: NA; J: TRBJ2-1; V: TRBV4-1; D: NA; CDR3: ASSQGPDNVVNEQF
size: NA; J: TRBJ1-4; V: TRBV6-6; D: NA; CDR3: ASSTGFVEKLF
size: NA; J: TRBJ2-2; V: TRBV5-8; D: TRBD1; CDR3: ASSWDRSGELF
size: NA; J: TRBJ2-7; V: TRBV7-2; D: NA; CDR3: ASSRGRGSTYEQY
size: NA; J: TRBJ2-3; V: TRBV28; D: NA; CDR3: ASSLYLVGTDTQY
size: NA; J: TRBJ1-1; V: TRBV4-3; D: NA; CDR3: ASSQGLAGPSHTEAF
size: NA; J: TRBJ2-7; V: TRBV4-1; D: NA; CDR3: ASSQVTSIFEQY
size: NA; J: TRBJ1-1; V: TRBV28; D: NA; CDR3: ASSLTRMNTEAF
size: NA; J: TRBJ1-5; V: TRBV2; D: NA; CDR3: ASSRQVDQPQH
size: NA; J: TRBJ2-7; V: TRBV25-1; D: NA; CDR3: ASTSWGRGHSYEQY
size: NA; J: TRBJ2-7; V: TRBV30; D: NA; CDR3: AWSGAGGSYEQY
size: NA; J: TRBJ2-2; V: TRBV27; D: NA; CDR3: ASSLIMGELF
size: NA; J: TRBJ2-7; V: TRBV6-5; D: NA; CDR3: ASSPAPFGTYEQY
size: NA; J: TRBJ2-1; V: TRBV11-2; D: NA; CDR3: ASNALGSYNEQF
size: NA; J: TRBJ1-5; V: TRBV19; D: NA; CDR3: ASWGGVQPQH
size: NA; J: TRBJ2-4; V: TRBV6-1; D: NA; CDR3: ASERDREGGNIQY
size: NA; J: TRBJ2-7; V: TRBV27; D: TRBD2; CDR3: ASSPLGTSGLYEQY
size: NA; J: TRBJ1-2; V: TRBV4-3; D: NA; CDR3: ASSQDPGSNYGYT
size: NA; J: TRBJ2-2; V: TRBV11-2; D: NA; CDR3: ASPGPIPSGELF
size: NA; J: TRBJ1-1; V: TRBV19; D: NA; CDR3: ASSLTVYTEAF
size: NA; J: TRBJ2-1; V: TRBV28; D: NA; CDR3: ASSLLNGGNEQF
size: NA; J: TRBJ1-6; V: TRBV5-4; D: NA; CDR3: ASSLGRAVNSPLH
size: once; J: TRBJ1-2; V: TRBV19; D: TRBD1; CDR3: ASSIGAGGGYT
size: NA; J: TRBJ2-2; V: TRBV27; D: NA; CDR3: ASSLDSPGELF
size: NA; J: TRBJ1-2; V: TRBV9; D: NA; CDR3: ASSAQGALGGYT
size: NA; J: TRBJ2-1; V: TRBV19; D: NA; CDR3: ATAGDVENEQF
size: NA; J: TRBJ2-2; V: TRBV27; D: NA; CDR3: ASSSLAGTGELF
size: NA; J: TRBJ2-7; V: TRBV4-1; D: TRBD1; CDR3: ASSQDPQGAYEQY
size: once; J: TRBJ2-7; V: TRBV4-1; D: NA; CDR3: ASSQVRTGSYEQY
size: NA; J: TRBJ2-7; V: TRBV6-5; D: TRBD2; CDR3: ASSTPRAGDHEQY
size: NA; J: TRBJ1-3; V: TRBV9; D: NA; CDR3: ASSDPSNRDYSGNTIY
size: NA; J: TRBJ2-3; V: TRBV2; D: NA; CDR3: ASSGPTQY
size: NA; J: TRBJ1-1; V: TRBV30; D: NA; CDR3: AWRWMGGGTEAF
size: once; J: TRBJ2-7; V: TRBV11-2; D: TRBD1; CDR3: ASSLGTGWEQY
size: NA; J: TRBJ2-3; V: TRBV10-1; D: TRBD2; CDR3: ASSGGTSGGPTDTQY
size: NA; J: TRBJ1-2; V: TRBV30; D: NA; CDR3: AWSSGAGNYGYT
size: NA; J: TRBJ1-2; V: TRBV7-2; D: NA; CDR3: ASSLAGATGYT
size: few; J: TRBJ2-1; V: TRBV5-6; D: NA; CDR3: ASSFGDEQF
size: NA; J: TRBJ1-2; V: TRBV9; D: NA; CDR3: ASSTNTPTNYGYT
size: NA; J: TRBJ1-3; V: TRBV11-2; D: NA; CDR3: ASNQRGSGNTIY
size: NA; J: TRBJ1-2; V: TRBV6-1; D: NA; CDR3: ASSEFGSGYGYT
size: NA; J: TRBJ1-2; V: TRBV11-2; D: NA; CDR3: ASSLDGNYGYT